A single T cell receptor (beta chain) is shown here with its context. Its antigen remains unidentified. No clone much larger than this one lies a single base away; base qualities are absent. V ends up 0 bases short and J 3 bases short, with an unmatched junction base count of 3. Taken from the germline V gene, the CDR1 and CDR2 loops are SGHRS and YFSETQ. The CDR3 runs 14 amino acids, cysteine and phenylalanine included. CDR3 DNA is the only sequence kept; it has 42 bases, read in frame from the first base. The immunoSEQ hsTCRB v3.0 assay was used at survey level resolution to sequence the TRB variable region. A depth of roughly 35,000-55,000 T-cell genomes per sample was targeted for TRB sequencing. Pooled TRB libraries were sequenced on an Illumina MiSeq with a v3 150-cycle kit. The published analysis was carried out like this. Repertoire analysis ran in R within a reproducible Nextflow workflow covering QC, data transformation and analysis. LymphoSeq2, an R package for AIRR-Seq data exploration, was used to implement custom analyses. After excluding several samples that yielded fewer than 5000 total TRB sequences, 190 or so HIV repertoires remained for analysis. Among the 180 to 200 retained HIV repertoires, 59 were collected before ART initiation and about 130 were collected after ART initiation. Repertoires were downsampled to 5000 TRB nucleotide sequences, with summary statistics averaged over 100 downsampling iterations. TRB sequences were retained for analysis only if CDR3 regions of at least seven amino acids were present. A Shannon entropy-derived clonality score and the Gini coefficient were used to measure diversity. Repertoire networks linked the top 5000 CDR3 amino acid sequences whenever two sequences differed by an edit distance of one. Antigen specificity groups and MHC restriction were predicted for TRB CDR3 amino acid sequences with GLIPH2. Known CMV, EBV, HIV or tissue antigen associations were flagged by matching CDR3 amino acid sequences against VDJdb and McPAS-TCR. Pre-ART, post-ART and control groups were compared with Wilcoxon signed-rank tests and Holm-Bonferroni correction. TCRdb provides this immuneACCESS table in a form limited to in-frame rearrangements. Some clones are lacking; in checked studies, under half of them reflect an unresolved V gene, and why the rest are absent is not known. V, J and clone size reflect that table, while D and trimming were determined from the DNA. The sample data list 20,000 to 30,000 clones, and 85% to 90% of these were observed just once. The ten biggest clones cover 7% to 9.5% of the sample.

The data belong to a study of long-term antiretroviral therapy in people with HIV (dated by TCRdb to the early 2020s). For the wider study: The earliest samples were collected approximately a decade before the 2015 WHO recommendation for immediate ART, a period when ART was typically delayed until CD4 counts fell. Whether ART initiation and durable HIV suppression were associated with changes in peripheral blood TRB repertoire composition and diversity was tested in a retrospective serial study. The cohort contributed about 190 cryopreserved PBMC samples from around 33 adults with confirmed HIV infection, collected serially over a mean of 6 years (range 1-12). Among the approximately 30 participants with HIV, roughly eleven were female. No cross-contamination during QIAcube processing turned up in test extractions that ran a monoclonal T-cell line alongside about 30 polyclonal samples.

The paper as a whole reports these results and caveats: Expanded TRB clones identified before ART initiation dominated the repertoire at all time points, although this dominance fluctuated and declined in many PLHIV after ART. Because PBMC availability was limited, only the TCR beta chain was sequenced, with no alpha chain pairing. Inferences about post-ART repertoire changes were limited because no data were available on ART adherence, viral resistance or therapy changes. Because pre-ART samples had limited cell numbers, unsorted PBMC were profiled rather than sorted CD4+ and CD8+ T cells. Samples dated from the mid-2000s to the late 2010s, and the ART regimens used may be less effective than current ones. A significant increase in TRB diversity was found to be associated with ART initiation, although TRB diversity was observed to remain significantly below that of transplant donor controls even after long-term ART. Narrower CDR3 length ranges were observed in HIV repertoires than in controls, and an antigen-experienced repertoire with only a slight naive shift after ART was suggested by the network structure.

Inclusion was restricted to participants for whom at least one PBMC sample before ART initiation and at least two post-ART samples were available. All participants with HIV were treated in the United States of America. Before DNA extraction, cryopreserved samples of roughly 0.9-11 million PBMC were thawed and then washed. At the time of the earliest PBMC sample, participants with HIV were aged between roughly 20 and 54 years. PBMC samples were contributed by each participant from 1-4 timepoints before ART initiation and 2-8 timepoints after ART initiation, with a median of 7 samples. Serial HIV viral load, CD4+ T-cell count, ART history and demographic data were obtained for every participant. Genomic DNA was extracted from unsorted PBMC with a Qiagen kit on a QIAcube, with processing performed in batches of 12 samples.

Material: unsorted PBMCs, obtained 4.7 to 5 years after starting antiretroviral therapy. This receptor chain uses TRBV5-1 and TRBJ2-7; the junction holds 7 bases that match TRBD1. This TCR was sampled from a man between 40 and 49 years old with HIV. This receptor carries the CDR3 CASSLAGQDYEQYF. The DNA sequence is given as TGCGCCAGCAGCTTGGCCGGACAGGACTACGAGCAGTACTTC.